A selection of T cell receptor beta chains follows, all from one sample in a study of blood T cell repertoires in COVID-19. TCRdb's table, derived via immunoSEQ multiplex PCR, lists solely in-frame clones and lacks some. The data show about 130,000 clones, 70% to 90% seen once. The sample taken for sequencing was peripheral blood. The receptors originated from a woman between 45 and 60 years old who had recovered from COVID-19. The CDR3 runs from the conserved cysteine through the conserved F or W. A D gene is named only where the DNA matches it firmly. Only some rows state a clone size, as once, few, many or a class for expanded clones.

cdr3_aa	cdr3_nt	cdr3_length	clone_size	d_call	v_call	j_call
CASSVRTSGTGDTQYF	TGTGCCAGCAGTGTACGGACTAGCGGGACTGGAGATACGCAGTATTTT	16	-	TRBD2	TRBV2	TRBJ2-3
CASSLARELSYEQYF	TGCGCCAGCAGCTTGGCGCGGGAGCTCTCCTACGAGCAGTACTTC	15	-	TRBD2	TRBV5-1	TRBJ2-7
CASSVDGTGYGYTF	TGTGCCAGCAGCGTAGATGGGACAGGCTATGGCTACACCTTC	14	-	TRBD1	TRBV9	TRBJ1-2
CASRSRQTGNTEAFF	TGTGCCAGCAGATCCAGGCAGACAGGGAACACTGAAGCTTTCTTT	15	-	-	TRBV27	TRBJ1-1
CASSLVSSGYSTGELFF	TGTGCCAGCAGCTTAGTCTCTAGCGGGTATAGCACCGGGGAGCTGTTTTTT	17	-	TRBD2	TRBV7-2	TRBJ2-2
CASSLWDRGYSGANVLTF	TGTGCCAGCAGCCTCTGGGACAGGGGCTACTCTGGGGCCAACGTCCTGACTTTC	18	-	TRBD1	TRBV3-1/TRBV3-2	TRBJ2-6
CASSRDSGVTDTQYF	TGTGCCAGCAGTCGTGACAGCGGGGTCACAGATACGCAGTATTTT	15	-	TRBD2	TRBV27	TRBJ2-3
CATSRNMPGTGELFF	TGTGCCACCAGCAGAAACATGCCGGGCACCGGGGAGCTGTTTTTT	15	-	-	TRBV15	TRBJ2-2
CASSGLRETQYF	TGTGCCAGCAGCGGATTGCGGGAGACCCAGTACTTC	12	-	-	TRBV11-2	TRBJ2-5
CASSAFGGGSYEQYF	TGTGCCAGTAGCGCCTTTGGGGGGGGTAGCTACGAGCAGTACTTC	15	-	TRBD2	TRBV19	TRBJ2-7
CASTTGYWDGEQYF	TGTGCCAGCACGACGGGGTACTGGGATGGGGAGCAGTACTTC	14	-	-	TRBV9	TRBJ2-7
CASSFDSVETQYF	TGTGCCAGCAGCTTCGATAGTGTGGAGACCCAGTACTTC	13	-	-	TRBV7-2	TRBJ2-5
CASSQANRGDEKLFF	TGCGCCAGCAGCCAAGCCAACCGGGGGGATGAAAAACTGTTTTTT	15	few	-	TRBV4-1	TRBJ1-4
CSVGTVSYEQYF	TGCAGCGTAGGGACAGTCAGTTATGAGCAGTACTTC	12	-	TRBD1	TRBV29-1	TRBJ2-7
CASSLVTKEMNTEAFF	TGTGCCAGCAGCTTGGTGACAAAGGAAATGAACACTGAAGCTTTCTTT	16	-	-	TRBV5-6	TRBJ1-1
CASSPGTGGNTIYF	TGTGCCAGCAGCCCTGGGACAGGGGGAAACACCATATATTTT	14	-	TRBD1	TRBV27	TRBJ1-3
CATSEPGGTSSYEQYF	TGTGCCACCAGTGAACCAGGGGGCACCAGCTCCTACGAGCAGTACTTC	16	-	TRBD1	TRBV24-1	TRBJ2-7
CASRYGGGHNEQFF	TGTGCCAGCAGATATGGGGGGGGCCACAATGAGCAGTTCTTC	14	-	-	TRBV2	TRBJ2-1
CASSPTSGSTGELFF	TGTGCCAGTAGTCCCACTAGCGGGAGTACCGGGGAGCTGTTTTTT	15	-	TRBD2	TRBV19	TRBJ2-2
CASSFGQGNSGNEQFF	TGTGCCAGCAGCTTTGGGCAGGGTAATTCGGGCAATGAGCAGTTCTTC	16	-	-	TRBV7-8	TRBJ2-1
CASSTVGHSYEQYF	TGTGCCAGTAGTACCGTAGGACATTCCTACGAGCAGTACTTC	14	-	-	TRBV19	TRBJ2-7
CASSSLGTGNRRTF	TGCGCCAGCAGCTCTCTAGGGACAGGGAATCGGCGCACCTTC	14	-	TRBD1	TRBV5-1	TRBJ1-2
CATSVPYLNYGYTF	TGTGCCACCTCGGTCCCGTATCTTAACTATGGCTACACCTTC	14	-	-	TRBV6-5	TRBJ1-2
CASGQGETQYF	TGTGCCAGCGGACAGGGAGAGACCCAGTACTTC	11	-	TRBD1	TRBV24-1	TRBJ2-5
CASSYWGLTEAFF	TGTGCCAGCAGCTACTGGGGGCTCACTGAAGCTTTCTTT	13	-	-	TRBV11-2	TRBJ1-1